The clone carrying this T cell receptor beta chain showed up just once. Profiling relied on immunoSEQ multiplex PCR, and the TCRdb table lists in-frame clones only, not all of them. The repertoire holds around 230,000 clones, around four fifths seen once, with about 27% in the top ten. Trimming cost V 3 bases and J 7 bases; bases outside gene matches: 4. The CDR3 is 14 amino acids. From germline, CDR1 is SGHDN and CDR2 FVKESK. The data belong to a study of blood T cell repertoires in COVID-19. This chain uses TRBV14 with TRBJ2-5; 11 nucleotides line up with TRBD1. This receptor was identified in a man between 35 and 55 years old with acute or convalescent COVID-19. The specimen sequenced was peripheral blood. CDR3 in DNA: TGTGCCAGCAGCCAGTGGACAGGGGGCACGACCCAGTACTTC. Residues: CASSQWTGGTTQYF.